The 9 T cell receptor beta chains presented below share a single source sample, sequenced in a study of patients and donors after allogeneic stem cell transplantation. TCRdb re-called the RT-PCR reads with MiXCR, one entry per CDR3 protein. The table has roughly 230,000 distinct CDR3 sequences, over 12% seen once. The sample consisted of blood, either unsorted or a sorted T cell fraction (not recorded which). Receptors originate from a human donor who was either an allogeneic HSCT recipient or a stem cell or donor lymphocyte infusion donor (not recorded which). It is not recorded whose cells these are; they may come from a transplant donor.

This clonotype was recorded at least ten times. The CDR3 loop reads CASRETDGSSGANVLTF. CDR3 in DNA: TGTGCCAGCAGGGAAACGGATGGGAGCTCTGGGGCCAACGTCCTGACTTTC. The chain has TRBV5-6 and TRBJ2-6, with D possibly TRBD2 on 5 matching bases. Germline V gene sequence: CDR1 SGHDT, CDR2 YYEEEE. With 5 bases removed from V and 0 bases from J, the gap between germline ends came to 15 bases. This CDR3 contains 17 residues.

This clonotype was seen more than once but under ten times. The genes are TRBV12-3 or TRBV12-4 and TRBJ2-1, with D tentatively TRBD1 (6 bases). V lost 6 bases, J lost 10 bases, and 13 bases lay in between. The CDR3 has 12 residues. The CDR3 bases are TGTGCCAGCAGCTTACAGGGTTTCGAGCAGTTCTTC. Its translation: CASSLQGFEQFF.

This clonotype was observed a few times. This rearrangement joins TRBV12-3 or TRBV12-4 to TRBJ2-5; TRBD1 is a possible D gene (6 bases). The length of the CDR3 is 15 residues. Trimming stripped 1 base from V and 1 base from J, with 10 bases between. CDR3 bases: TGTGCCAGCAGTTTAGGGGGGCAGGGCCAAGAGACCCAGTACTTC. This sequence encodes CASSLGGQGQETQYF.

This clonotype has a count of ten or more. The CDR3 here is CSARGWGRGTEAFF. Written as DNA, the CDR3 is TGCAGTGCTAGGGGTTGGGGGAGGGGCACTGAAGCTTTCTTT. This chain joins TRBV20-1 and TRBJ1-1; tentative D call: TRBD1 (5 bases). V lost 3 bases, J lost 4 bases, and 15 bases lay in between. Germline V gives CDR1 DFQATT, CDR2 SNEGSKA (reference sequence). This CDR3 region has 14 residues.

The chain is built from TRBV5-4 and TRBJ2-4, with D possibly being TRBD1 or TRBD2 (5 bases each). There are 14 residues in the CDR3. Germline CDR1 reads SGHNT; CDR2 reads YYREEE (reference sequence). V lost 3 bases to trimming and J lost 6 bases, with 13 bases between them. CDR3 in amino acids: CASSSTGGTNIQYF. CDR3 nucleotides: TGTGCCAGCAGCTCCACCGGTGGGACAAACATTCAGTACTTC.

This clonotype was seen many times. V and J are TRBV5-1 and TRBJ2-5; D is uncertain. Deletions cut 3 bases from V and 2 bases from J, with 14 bases between. The CDR3 is 15 amino acids. The V gene's germline CDR1 is SGHRS and CDR2 YFSETQ. CDR3 nucleotide sequence: TGCGCCAGCAGCTGGGGTACACTTGTACAAGAGACCCAGTACTTC. It encodes CASSWGTLVQETQYF.

This clonotype was counted only a few times. The chain uses TRBV20-1 and TRBJ1-4, with D maybe TRBD1 (6 bases). CDR3 size: 18 residues. The V gene's germline CDR1 is DFQATT and CDR2 SNEGSKA (reference sequence). Between the trimmed V and J ends, which lost 2 bases and 8 bases, there was a span of 27 bases. The CDR3 DNA reads as TGCAGTGCTAGACGCCCTAGGGGGGGGGAAGGGTCAATAGAAAAACTGTTTTTT. Residues: CSARRPRGGEGSIEKLFF.

This clonotype was detected many times. The chain has TRBV19 and TRBJ1-5, with 7 bases aligning to TRBD1. Per germline, CDR1 LNHDA and CDR2 SQIVND (reference sequence). The V segment lost 4 bases and the J segment 3 bases; nucleotides outside the gene matches: 9. The CDR3 runs 16 residues. Here the CDR3 DNA reads TGTGCCAGTAGTAGTCGACAGGGAGGTTTCAATCAGCCCCAGCATTTT. Translated: CASSSRQGGFNQPQHF.

The sample holds many counts of this clonotype. This chain links TRBV12-3 or TRBV12-4 with TRBJ1-1, with 8 bases identical to TRBD1. With V trimmed by 6 bases and J by 1 base, 4 bases remained unmatched. The CDR3 sequence is 14 residues long. The CDR3 loop is CASSLGQANTEAFF. DNA for the CDR3: TGTGCCAGCAGCCTGGGACAGGCGAACACTGAAGCTTTCTTT.